This T cell receptor beta chain was observed in a study of identical twins. Healthy Caucasian individuals made up all the donors. Template switching added a universal primer binding site, and final cDNA carried unique molecular identifiers. TCRdb independently ran MiXCR on the 5' RACE reads; one entry per CDR3 protein. The sample lists about 430,000 distinct CDR3 sequences, about 18% occurring once. Germline lookup yields CDR1 SGHRS and CDR2 YFSETQ. The CDR3 contains 15 residues. Between the trimmed V and J ends, which lost 0 bases and 2 bases, there was a span of 8 bases. This clonotype was seen a handful of times.

Sequenced input: naive T cells sorted from blood. The TCR originated in a man in his forties or fifties in good health. This chain connects TRBV5-1 to TRBJ2-2, with D tentatively TRBD1 (6 bases). Here the CDR3 reads CASSLDRENTGELFF. The DNA of the CDR3 is TGCGCCAGCAGCTTGGACAGGGAAAACACCGGGGAGCTGTTTTTT.